The entry below gives a single TCR beta chain sequence along with its context. The CDR3 covers 15 residues. V lost 0 bases, J lost 8 bases, and 16 bases lay in between. The germline CDR1 and CDR2 sequences are SGDLS and YYNGEE. This entry belongs to a study of tissue T cells after allogeneic stem cell transplantation. Sequencing of TCRbeta CDR3 at survey depth gave sequences and template counts. Profiling relied on immunoSEQ multiplex PCR, and the TCRdb table lists in-frame clones only, not all of them. Among 3,000 or so clones, less than 80% were seen once, and the ten largest hold roughly 15%. This research-autopsy study prospectively enrolled adult allogeneic hematopoietic cell transplant recipients with steroid-refractory graft-versus-host disease.

The chain links TRBV9 to TRBJ2-3; D is perhaps TRBD2 (6 bases). The source is a male patient over 55 with steroid-refractory graft-versus-host disease after an allogeneic stem cell transplant. Some T cells may originate from the graft donor. Source: ascending colon tissue, taken at autopsy. CDR3 coding DNA: TGTGCCAGCAGCGTAGCCCAGCGGAGGGGCGGTACGCAGTATTTT. This gives the protein CASSVAQRRGGTQYF.